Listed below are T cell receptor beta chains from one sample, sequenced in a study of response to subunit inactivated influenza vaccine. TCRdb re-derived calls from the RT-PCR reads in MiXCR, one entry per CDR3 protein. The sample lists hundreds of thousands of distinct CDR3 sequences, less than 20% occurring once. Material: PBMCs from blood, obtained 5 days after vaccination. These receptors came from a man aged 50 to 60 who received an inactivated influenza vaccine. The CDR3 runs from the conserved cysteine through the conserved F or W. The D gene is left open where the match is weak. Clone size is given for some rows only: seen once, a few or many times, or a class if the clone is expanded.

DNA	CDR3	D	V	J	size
TGTGCCAGCAGCTTTTCCCAAGAGACCCAGTACTTC	CASSFSQETQYF	.	TRBV7-9	TRBJ2-5	many
TGTGCCAGCAATTGGCCCCACGAGCAGTACTTC	CASNWPHEQYF	.	TRBV2	TRBJ2-7	once
TGTGCCAGCAGCTCCCCCCTGGGGCACAGTCAGAACACTGAAGCTTTCTTT	CASSSPLGHSQNTEAFF	.	TRBV7-2	TRBJ1-1	few
TGTGCCAGCAGTTTAATGGCCAGCGCCGGGGAGCTGTTTTTT	CASSLMASAGELFF	.	TRBV12-3/TRBV12-4	TRBJ2-2	few
TGCAGCGTTGAAGATGAAAACAGTAACTATGGCTACACCTTC	CSVEDENSNYGYTF	.	TRBV29-1	TRBJ1-2	.
TGTGCCAGCAGACCCGGAAGATGGGGACAGGAAGCCTACAATGAGCAGTTCTTC	CASRPGRWGQEAYNEQFF	TRBD1	TRBV6-2/TRBV6-3	TRBJ2-1	.
TGCGCCAGCAGTGAGTCTTTTGGGACTAACTATGGCTACACCTTC	CASSESFGTNYGYTF	.	TRBV10-2	TRBJ1-2	many
TGTGCCAGCAGTCGAGACTTAGGACAGGGTTCAGGGGCCAACGTCCTGACTTTC	CASSRDLGQGSGANVLTF	TRBD1	TRBV12-3/TRBV12-4	TRBJ2-6	.
TGTGCCAGCACCCCCAGGGGGCTTTCCTACGAGCAGTACTTC	CASTPRGLSYEQYF	TRBD1	TRBV2	TRBJ2-7	few
TGCAGTGCCTCCGGGACTAGCGGGAGTTATGAGCAGTTCTTC	CSASGTSGSYEQFF	TRBD2	TRBV20-1	TRBJ2-1	many
TGCAGCGTCCCCCGGGGGGGCAATGAGCAGTTCTTC	CSVPRGGNEQFF	TRBD2	TRBV29-1	TRBJ2-1	.
TGCGCCAGCAGCTTGGGGGGGCGGAATGAGCAGTTCTTC	CASSLGGRNEQFF	.	TRBV5-1	TRBJ2-1	many
TGTGCCAGCAGCTCTGAGGGACAGATAAGGGATACGCAGTATTTT	CASSSEGQIRDTQYF	TRBD1	TRBV7-2	TRBJ2-3	.
TGTGCCAGCAGCTTACATGCGGGACCTACATTCGGCGAGCAGTACTTC	CASSLHAGPTFGEQYF	.	TRBV7-2	TRBJ2-7	.
TGTGCCAGCAGCGCCCGGGACAGGGACACTGAAGCTTTCTTT	CASSARDRDTEAFF	TRBD1	TRBV9	TRBJ1-1	.
TGTGCCAGCAGTGTTGGTCTAGCGGGAAGTGAGACCCAGTACTTC	CASSVGLAGSETQYF	TRBD2	TRBV2	TRBJ2-5	once
TGCGCCAGCGGACGGGACAGGGGGTTCTCCGAGCAGTTCTTC	CASGRDRGFSEQFF	TRBD1	TRBV4-3	TRBJ2-1	few
TGCAGTGCTAGACCGGGACTAGGAATCGGTGAGCAGTTCTTC	CSARPGLGIGEQFF	TRBD2	TRBV20-1	TRBJ2-1	few
TGTGCCAGCAGCCTTAGGGCGGGGGGGTGGATGAACACTGAAGCTTTCTTT	CASSLRAGGWMNTEAFF	.	TRBV7-9	TRBJ1-1	many
TGTGCCAGCAGACATGGACAGGGGGCTGGTCAGCCCCAGCATTTT	CASRHGQGAGQPQHF	TRBD1	TRBV12-3/TRBV12-4	TRBJ1-5	few
TGTGCCATCAGGCCCCTAGCGGGTCCCACAGATACGCAGTATTTT	CAIRPLAGPTDTQYF	TRBD2	TRBV10-3	TRBJ2-3	few
TGCAGTGCAAATCCGGGACTAGGTCTCTACGAGCAGTACTTC	CSANPGLGLYEQYF	TRBD2	TRBV20-1	TRBJ2-7	.
TGTGCTAGCAGCTTAGTTACAGGTCGTCAAGAGACCCAGTACTTC	CASSLVTGRQETQYF	.	TRBV7-7	TRBJ2-5	.
TGTGCCACAGCACCGGGACTAGTAGGCAATGAGCAGTTCTTC	CATAPGLVGNEQFF	TRBD2	TRBV27	TRBJ2-1	.
TGTGCCAGCAGGTACAGACAGGGTAATGAAAAACTGTTTTTT	CASRYRQGNEKLFF	TRBD1	TRBV12-3/TRBV12-4	TRBJ1-4	.
TGTGCCAGCAGTGGACCCCGGGACAGCGAGCAGTACTTC	CASSGPRDSEQYF	TRBD1	TRBV25-1	TRBJ2-7	.
TGCAGCGTTGAACTGGGGGGAGAGACCCAGTACTTC	CSVELGGETQYF	.	TRBV29-1	TRBJ2-5	.
TGTGCCAGCAGCTTGGGGTCTAGCGGGGGCTACGAGCAGTACTTC	CASSLGSSGGYEQYF	TRBD2	TRBV5-5	TRBJ2-7	.
TGCGCCAGCAGCCAAGGTTACAGCCGGCTAGCCAAAAACATGCAGTACTTC	CASSQGYSRLAKNMQYF	.	TRBV4-1	TRBJ2-4	few
TGTGCCAGCAGCCCTAGGACAGGGGTCCTAATCCCCTACGAGCAGTACTTC	CASSPRTGVLIPYEQYF	TRBD1	TRBV6-1	TRBJ2-7	few
TGCGCCAGCAGTAATACCGGGACAGGGTACGAGCAGTACTTC	CASSNTGTGYEQYF	TRBD1	TRBV10-2	TRBJ2-7	.
TGTGCCAGCACACCCGACTCTGAAGAGACCCAGTACTTC	CASTPDSEETQYF	.	TRBV12-3/TRBV12-4	TRBJ2-5	many